The sequence of this T cell receptor (beta chain) was determined in a study of CD8 T cells in ankylosing spondylitis. For TCR beta, libraries came from quantitative 5'-RACE with molecular barcodes. One entry per CDR3 protein results from TCRdb running MiXCR on the 5' RACE reads. The sample yields 7,000 to 8,500 distinct CDR3 sequences, under 8.5% seen once. Study observations and caveats: It was reported that disease-linked clones were significantly enriched in matched ankylosing spondylitis synovial fluid. Seemingly characteristic of ankylosing spondylitis blood was a TCR beta motif consisting of about 8 highly homologous variants.

The table lists this clonotype with many counts. Its antigen is not known. The TCR was taken from a male donor with ankylosing spondylitis or in good health (not recorded which). Sequenced: blood, either unsorted or a sorted T cell fraction (not recorded which).

The CDR3 sequence is CASSVAGAGGADTQYF. DNA for the CDR3: TGTGCCAGCAGCGTAGCCGGGGCAGGCGGGGCAGATACGCAGTATTTT. The chain recombines TRBV9 with TRBJ2-3; D might be TRBD2 (6 bases). V was cut by 0 bases and J by 4 bases, with 15 bases left in between. This CDR3 contains 16 residues. The V gene's germline CDR1 is SGDLS and CDR2 YYNGEE.